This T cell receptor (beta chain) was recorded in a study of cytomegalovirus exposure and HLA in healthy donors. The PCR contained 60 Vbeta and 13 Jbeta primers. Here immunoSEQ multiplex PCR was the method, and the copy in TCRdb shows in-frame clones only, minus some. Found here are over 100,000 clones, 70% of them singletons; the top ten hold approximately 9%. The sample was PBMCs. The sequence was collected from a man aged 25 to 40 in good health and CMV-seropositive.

CDR3 sequence (DNA): TGTGCCAGCAGCTTAGAAGGGCCAGCGGACTCCTACAATGAGCAGTTCTTC. It encodes CASSLEGPADSYNEQFF. The chain couples TRBV13 to TRBJ2-1; tentative D call: TRBD2 (5 bases). There are 17 residues in the CDR3. Germline V lookup: CDR1 PRHDT, CDR2 FYEKMQ (reference sequence). V lost 1 base to trimming and J lost 0 bases, with 13 bases between them.